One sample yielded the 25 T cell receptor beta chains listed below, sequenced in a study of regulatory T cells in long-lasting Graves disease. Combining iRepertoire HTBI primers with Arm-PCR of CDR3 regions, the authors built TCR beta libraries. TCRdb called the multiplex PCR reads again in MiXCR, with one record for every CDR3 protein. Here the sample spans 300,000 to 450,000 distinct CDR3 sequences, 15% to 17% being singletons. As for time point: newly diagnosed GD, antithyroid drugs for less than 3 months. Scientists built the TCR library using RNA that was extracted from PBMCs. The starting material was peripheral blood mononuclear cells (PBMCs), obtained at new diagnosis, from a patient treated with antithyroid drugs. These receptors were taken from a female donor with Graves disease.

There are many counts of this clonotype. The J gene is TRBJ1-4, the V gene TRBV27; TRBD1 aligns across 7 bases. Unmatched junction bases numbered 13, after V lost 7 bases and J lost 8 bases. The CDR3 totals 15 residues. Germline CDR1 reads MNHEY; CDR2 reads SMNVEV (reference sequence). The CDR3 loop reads CASTARRGGREKLFF. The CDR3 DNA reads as TGTGCCAGCACCGCAAGGAGAGGGGGCCGGGAAAAACTGTTTTTT. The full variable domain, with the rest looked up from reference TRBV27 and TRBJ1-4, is EAQVTQNPRYLITVTGKKLTVTCSQNMNHEYMSWYRQDPGLGLRQIYYSMNVEVTDKGDVPEGYKVSRKEKRNFPLILESPSPNQTSLYFCASTARRGGREKLFFGSGTQLSVL.

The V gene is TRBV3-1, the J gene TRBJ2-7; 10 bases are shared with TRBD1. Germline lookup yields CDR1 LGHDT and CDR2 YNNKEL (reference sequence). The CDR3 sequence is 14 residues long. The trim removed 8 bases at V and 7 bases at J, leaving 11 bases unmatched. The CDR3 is CASSSGTGVTEQYF. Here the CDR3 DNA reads TGTGCCAGCTCATCTGGGACAGGGGTAACGGAGCAGTACTTC.

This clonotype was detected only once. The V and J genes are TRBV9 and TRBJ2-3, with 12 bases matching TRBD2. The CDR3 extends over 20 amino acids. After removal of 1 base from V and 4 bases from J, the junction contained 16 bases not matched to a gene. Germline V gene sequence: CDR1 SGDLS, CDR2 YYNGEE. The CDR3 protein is CASSVRGRGLAGGAADTQYF. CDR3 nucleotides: TGTGCCAGCAGCGTACGGGGTAGGGGACTAGCGGGTGGGGCTGCAGATACGCAGTATTTT.

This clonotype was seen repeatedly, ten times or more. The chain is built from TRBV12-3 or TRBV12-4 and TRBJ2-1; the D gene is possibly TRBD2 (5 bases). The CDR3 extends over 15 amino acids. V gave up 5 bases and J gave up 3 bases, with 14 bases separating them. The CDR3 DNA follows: TGTGCCAGCAGTCCGGTGGCTAGCAACTACAATGAGCAGTTCTTC. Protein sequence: CASSPVASNYNEQFF.

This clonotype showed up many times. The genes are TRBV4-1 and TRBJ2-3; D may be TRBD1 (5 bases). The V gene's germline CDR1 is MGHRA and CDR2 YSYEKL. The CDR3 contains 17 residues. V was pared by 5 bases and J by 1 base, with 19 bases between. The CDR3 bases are TGCGCCAGCAGCACGCGGTCCGACAGCTTACGCACAGATACGCAGTATTTT. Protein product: CASSTRSDSLRTDTQYF.

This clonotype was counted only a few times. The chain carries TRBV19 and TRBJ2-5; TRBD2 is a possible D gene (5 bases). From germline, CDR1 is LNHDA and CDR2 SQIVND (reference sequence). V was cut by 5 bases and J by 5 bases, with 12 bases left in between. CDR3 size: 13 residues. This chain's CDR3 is CASSAMGVETQYF. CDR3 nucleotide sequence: TGTGCCAGTAGTGCCATGGGAGTTGAGACCCAGTACTTC. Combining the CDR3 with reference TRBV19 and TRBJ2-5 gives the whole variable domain DGGITQSPKYLFRKEGQNVTLSCEQNLNHDAMYWYRQDPGQGLRLIYYSQIVNDFQKGDIAEGYSVSREKKESFPLTVTSAQKNPTAFYLCASSAMGVETQYFGPGTRLLVL.

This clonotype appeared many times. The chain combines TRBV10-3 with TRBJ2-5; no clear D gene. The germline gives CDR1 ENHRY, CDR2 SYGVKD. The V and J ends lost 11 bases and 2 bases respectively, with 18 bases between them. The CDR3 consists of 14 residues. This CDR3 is CAAAIGRIQETQYF. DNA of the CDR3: TGTGCCGCCGCGATTGGACGGATACAAGAGACCCAGTACTTC.

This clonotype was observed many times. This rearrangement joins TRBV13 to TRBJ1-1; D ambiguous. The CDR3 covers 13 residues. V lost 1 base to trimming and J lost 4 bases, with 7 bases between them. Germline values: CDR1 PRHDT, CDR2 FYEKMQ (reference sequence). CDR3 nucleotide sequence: TGTGCCAGCAGCTTAGCGGCGGTCACTGAAGCTTTCTTT. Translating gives CASSLAAVTEAFF.

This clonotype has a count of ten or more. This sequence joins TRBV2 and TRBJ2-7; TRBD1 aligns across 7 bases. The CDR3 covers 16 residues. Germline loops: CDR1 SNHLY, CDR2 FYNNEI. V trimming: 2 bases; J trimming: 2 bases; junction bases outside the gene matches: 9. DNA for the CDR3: TGTGCCAGCAGTGAACTTACAGGGGACCTTACCTACGAGCAGTACTTC. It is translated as CASSELTGDLTYEQYF.

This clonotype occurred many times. The CDR3 sequence: CASSPGAGQGYETEAFF. CDR3 in DNA: TGTGCCAGTAGTCCCGGAGCCGGACAGGGTTATGAAACTGAAGCTTTCTTT. The chain links TRBV19 to TRBJ1-1, with TRBD1 matching 8 bases. The CDR3 covers 17 residues. Germline CDR1 and CDR2: LNHDA and SQIVND (reference sequence). V was clipped by 5 bases and J by 5 bases; unmatched bases: 16. Combining the CDR3 with reference TRBV19 and TRBJ1-1 gives the whole variable domain DGGITQSPKYLFRKEGQNVTLSCEQNLNHDAMYWYRQDPGQGLRLIYYSQIVNDFQKGDIAEGYSVSREKKESFPLTVTSAQKNPTAFYLCASSPGAGQGYETEAFFGQGTRLTVV.

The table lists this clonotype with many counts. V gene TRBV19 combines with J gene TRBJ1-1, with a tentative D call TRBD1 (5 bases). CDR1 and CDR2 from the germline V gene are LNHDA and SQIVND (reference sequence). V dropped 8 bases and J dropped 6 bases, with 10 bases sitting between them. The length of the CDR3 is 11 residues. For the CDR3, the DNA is TGTGCCAGTCTCCAGGGCGCTGAAGCTTTCTTT. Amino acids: CASLQGAEAFF.

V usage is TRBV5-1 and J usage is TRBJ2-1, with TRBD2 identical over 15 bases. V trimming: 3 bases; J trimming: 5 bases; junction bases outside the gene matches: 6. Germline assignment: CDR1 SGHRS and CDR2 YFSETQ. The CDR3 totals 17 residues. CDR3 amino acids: CASSWGGTSGRNNEQFF. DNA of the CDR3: TGCGCCAGCAGCTGGGGAGGGACTAGCGGGAGGAACAATGAGCAGTTCTTC.

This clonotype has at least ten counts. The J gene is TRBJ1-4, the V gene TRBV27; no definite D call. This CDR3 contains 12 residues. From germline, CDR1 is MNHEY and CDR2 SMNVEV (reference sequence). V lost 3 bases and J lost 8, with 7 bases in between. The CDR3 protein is CASSFLGEKLFF. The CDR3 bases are TGTGCCAGCAGTTTCCTGGGGGAAAAACTGTTTTTT.

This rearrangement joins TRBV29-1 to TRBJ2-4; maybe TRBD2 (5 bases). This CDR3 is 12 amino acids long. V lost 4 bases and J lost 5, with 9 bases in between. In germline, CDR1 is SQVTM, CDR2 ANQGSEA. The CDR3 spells CSVVYGENIQYF. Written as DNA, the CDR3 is TGCAGCGTTGTGTACGGGGAAAACATTCAGTACTTC.

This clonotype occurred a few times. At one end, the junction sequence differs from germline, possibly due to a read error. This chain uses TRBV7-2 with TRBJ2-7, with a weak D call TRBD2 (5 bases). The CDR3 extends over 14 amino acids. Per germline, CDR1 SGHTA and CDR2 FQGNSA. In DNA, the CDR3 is TGTGCCAGCGGCTTAGTCAGCGGTTCCTACGAGCAGTACTTC. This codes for CASGLVSGSYEQYF.

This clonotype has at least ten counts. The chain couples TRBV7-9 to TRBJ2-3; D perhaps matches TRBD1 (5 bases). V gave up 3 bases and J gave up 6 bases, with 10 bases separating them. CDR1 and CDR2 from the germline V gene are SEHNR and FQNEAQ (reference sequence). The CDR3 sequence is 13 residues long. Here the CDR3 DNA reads TGTGCCAGCAGCTTCGGACACACGGATACGCAGTATTTT. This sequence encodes CASSFGHTDTQYF. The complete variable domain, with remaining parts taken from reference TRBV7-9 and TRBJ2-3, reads DTGVSQNPRHKITKRGQNVTFRCDPISEHNRLYWYRQTLGQGPEFLTYFQNEAQLEKSRLLSDRFSAERPKGSFSTLEIQRTEQGDSAMYLCASSFGHTDTQYFGPGTRLTVL.

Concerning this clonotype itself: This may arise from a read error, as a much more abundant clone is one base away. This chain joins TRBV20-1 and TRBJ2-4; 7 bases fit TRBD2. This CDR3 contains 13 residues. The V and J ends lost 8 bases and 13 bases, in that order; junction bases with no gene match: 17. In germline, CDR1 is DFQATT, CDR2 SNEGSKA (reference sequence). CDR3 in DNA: TGCAGTCAACGTGGGGGGGGATTCCATGAGCAGTACTTC. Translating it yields CSQRGGGFHEQYF.

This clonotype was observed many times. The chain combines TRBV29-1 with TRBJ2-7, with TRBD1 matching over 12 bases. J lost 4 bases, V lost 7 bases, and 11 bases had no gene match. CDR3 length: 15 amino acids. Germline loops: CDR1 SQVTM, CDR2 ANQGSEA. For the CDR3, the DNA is TGCAGCGCTGGGGGGCCGGGACAGGGGGCTTACGAGCAGTACTTC. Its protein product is CSAGGPGQGAYEQYF.

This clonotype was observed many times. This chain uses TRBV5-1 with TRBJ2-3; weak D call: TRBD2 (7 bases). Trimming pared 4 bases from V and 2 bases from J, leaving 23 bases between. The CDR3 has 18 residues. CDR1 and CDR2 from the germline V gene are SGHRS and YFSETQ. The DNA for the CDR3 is TGCGCCAGCAGCCCAGGCGGGGGCCTACCCTACTCCACAGATACGCAGTATTTT. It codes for CASSPGGGLPYSTDTQYF.

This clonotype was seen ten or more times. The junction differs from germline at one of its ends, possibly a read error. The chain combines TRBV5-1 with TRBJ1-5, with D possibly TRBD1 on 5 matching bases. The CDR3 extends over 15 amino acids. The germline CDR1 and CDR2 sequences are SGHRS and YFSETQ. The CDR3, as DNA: TGTGCCAGCAGTTTAGGGCAGGGCGTAAATCAGCCCCAGCATTTT. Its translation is CASSLGQGVNQPQHF. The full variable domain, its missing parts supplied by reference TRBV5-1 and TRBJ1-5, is KAGVTQTPRYLIKTRGQQVTLSCSPISGHRSVSWYQQTPGQGLQFLFEYFSETQRNKGNFPGRFSGRQFSNSRSEMNVSTLELGDSALYLCASSLGQGVNQPQHFGDGTRLSIL.

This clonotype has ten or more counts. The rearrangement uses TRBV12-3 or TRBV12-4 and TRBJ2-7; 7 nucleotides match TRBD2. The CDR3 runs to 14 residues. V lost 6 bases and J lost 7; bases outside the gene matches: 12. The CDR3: CASRLGGPSEEQYF. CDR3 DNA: TGTGCCAGCAGGTTGGGAGGGCCTTCAGAAGAGCAGTACTTC.

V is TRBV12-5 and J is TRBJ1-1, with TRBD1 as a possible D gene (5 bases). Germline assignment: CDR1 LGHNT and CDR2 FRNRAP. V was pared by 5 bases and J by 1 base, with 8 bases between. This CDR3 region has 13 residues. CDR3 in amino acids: CASGQRGNTEAFF. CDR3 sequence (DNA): TGTGCTAGTGGTCAGAGGGGGAACACTGAAGCTTTCTTT.

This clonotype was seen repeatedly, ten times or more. CDR3 region: CATSRAGGTTDTQYF. CDR3 sequence (DNA): TGTGCCACCAGCAGAGCGGGAGGGACCACAGATACGCAGTATTTT. The chain recombines TRBV15 with TRBJ2-3; 8 bases agree with TRBD2. Germline loops: CDR1 LNHNV, CDR2 YYDKDF (reference sequence). The CDR3 length is 15 residues. V lost 1 base, J lost 2 bases, and 2 bases stayed unmatched. Together with reference TRBV15 and TRBJ2-3, the CDR3 gives the full variable domain: DAMVIQNPRYQVTQFGKPVTLSCSQTLNHNVMYWYQQKSSQAPKLLFHYYDKDFNNEADTPDNFQSRRPNTSFCFLDIRSPGLGDTAMYLCATSRAGGTTDTQYFGPGTRLTVL.

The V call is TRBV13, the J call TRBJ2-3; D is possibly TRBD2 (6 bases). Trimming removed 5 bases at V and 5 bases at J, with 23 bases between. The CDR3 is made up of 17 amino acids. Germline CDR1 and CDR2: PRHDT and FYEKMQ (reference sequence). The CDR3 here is CASSPTKEAGLGDTQYF. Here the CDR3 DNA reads TGTGCCAGCAGCCCCACGAAGGAGGCGGGATTGGGAGATACGCAGTATTTT.

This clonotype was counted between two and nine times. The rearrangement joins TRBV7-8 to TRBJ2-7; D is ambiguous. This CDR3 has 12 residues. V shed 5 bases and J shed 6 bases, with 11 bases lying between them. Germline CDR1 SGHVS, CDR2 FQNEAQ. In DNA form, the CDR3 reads TGTGCCAGCAGCAGCCCAAGAGGCGAGCAGTACTTC. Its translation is CASSSPRGEQYF.